The 21 T cell receptor beta chains reported below all come from one sample, sequenced in a study of T cells after posttransplantation cyclophosphamide. The table came from immunoSEQ multiplex PCR; TCRdb's copy has only in-frame clones and leaves some out. The record shows 30,000 or so clones for this sample, with no singletons present. The sample consisted of PBMCs. Receptors originate from a woman in her twenties or thirties in good health and a related stem cell transplant donor.

The rearrangement uses TRBV6-5 and TRBJ2-6; D remains unclear. The CDR3 runs to 15 residues. Germline values: CDR1 MNHEY, CDR2 SVGAGI. Trimming removed 2 bases at V and 4 bases at J, with 9 bases between. For the CDR3, the DNA is TGTGCCAGCAGTTACCCGGGTAAGGGGGCCAACGTCCTGACTTTC. As protein: CASSYPGKGANVLTF.

This clone was picked up many times. The chain links TRBV2 to TRBJ1-1, with D hard to call. The CDR3 sequence is 13 residues long. Germline assignment: CDR1 SNHLY and CDR2 FYNNEI. Deletions cut 6 bases from V and 0 bases from J, with 8 bases between. The CDR3 protein is CASRIEVNTEAFF. CDR3 bases: TGTGCCAGCAGGATCGAGGTGAACACTGAAGCTTTCTTT.

This clone showed up many times. The chain uses TRBV4-1 and TRBJ2-7; the D gene is possibly TRBD2 (5 bases). Trimming removed 8 bases at V and 5 bases at J, with 7 bases between. CDR3 length equals 10 residues. Germline CDR1 reads MGHRA; CDR2 reads YSYEKL. CDR3 residues: CASFGDEQYF. CDR3 sequence (DNA): TGCGCCAGCTTCGGGGACGAGCAGTACTTC.

In its sample, this clone was seen many times. The genes are TRBV18 and TRBJ1-1; 7 nucleotides align to TRBD1. Germline-derived CDR1 and CDR2 are KGHSH and LQKENI. This CDR3 comprises 13 residues. The V segment lost 3 bases and the J segment 8 bases; nucleotides outside the gene matches: 6. The DNA of the CDR3 is TGTGCCAGCTCACCCTTCCGGGACAGCGAAGCTTTCTTT. Residues: CASSPFRDSEAFF.

There are a few counts of this clone. This chain joins TRBV12-3 or TRBV12-4 and TRBJ2-5; 10 bases map to TRBD2. The CDR3 is 13 amino acids. With V trimmed by 10 bases and J by 6 bases, 8 bases remained unmatched. CDR3 sequence (DNA): TGTGCCACTACAAGCGGGGGGGCCCAGACCCAGTACTTC. Translating it yields CATTSGGAQTQYF.

This clone was recorded many times. V usage is TRBV2 and J usage is TRBJ2-7; 7 nucleotides match TRBD1. Germline loops: CDR1 SNHLY, CDR2 FYNNEI. This CDR3 region has 15 residues. With 6 bases clipped from V and 2 bases from J, the junction kept 10 bases outside the gene matches. CDR3 in amino acids: CASRKAGGPTYEQYF. The CDR3, as DNA: TGTGCCAGCAGGAAAGCAGGGGGTCCCACCTACGAGCAGTACTTC.

This clone was seen repeatedly, ten times or more. CDR3 residues: CASSQDTGRAGGRETQYF. The CDR3 nucleotides are TGCGCCAGCAGCCAAGATACGGGTCGCGCAGGGGGCCGGGAGACCCAGTACTTC. The chain carries TRBV4-1 and TRBJ2-5, with TRBD1 matching over 8 bases. The germline V gene has CDR1 MGHRA and CDR2 YSYEKL. The CDR3 length is 18 residues. The ends lost 0 bases at V and 5 bases at J; junction bases unmatched: 14.

This clone was seen many times. This rearrangement joins TRBV6-4 to TRBJ1-2, with 11 bases aligning to TRBD1. The length of the CDR3 is 14 residues. J gave up 7 bases and V 0 bases, and 1 base lay outside the gene matches. Germline V CDR1 and CDR2: MRHNA, SNTAGT. The CDR3 sequence: CASSDSGQGGGYTF. The CDR3 DNA sequence: TGTGCCAGCAGTGACTCGGGACAGGGGGGTGGCTACACCTTC.

The rearrangement links TRBV30 to TRBJ2-5; unclear D gene. The J call is in doubt because the DNA end fits TRBJ2-7 better. The CDR3 contains 13 residues. CDR1 GTSNPN and CDR2 SVGIG come from the germline V gene (reference sequence). CDR3 loop: CAWSVFQAYEQYF. The CDR3 coding sequence is TGTGCCTGGAGTGTATTTCAGGCCTACGAGCAGTACTTC.

This clone was counted a few times. The rearrangement uses TRBV28 and TRBJ1-4, with a possible D match to TRBD1 (6 bases). V gave up 4 bases and J gave up 1 base, with 7 bases separating them. Germline values: CDR1 MDHEN, CDR2 SYDVKM. CDR3 length: 14 residues. CDR3 protein: CASSYRVTNEKLFF. CDR3 bases: TGTGCCAGCAGTTACAGGGTAACTAATGAAAAACTGTTTTTT.

At least ten counts were recorded for this clone. This chain's CDR3 is CASSPTTTGTEAFF. The CDR3 DNA reads TGTGCCAGCAGCCCCACCACGACAGGGACTGAAGCTTTCTTT. The genes are TRBV7-2 and TRBJ1-1, with 7 bases identical to TRBD1. The germline CDR1 and CDR2 sequences are SGHTA and FQGNSA. This CDR3 is built from 14 residues. V lost 5 bases, J lost 5 bases, and 8 bases stayed unmatched.

This clone was detected many times. The CDR3, as DNA: TGTGCCAGTAGTCCGACAGTTGCAACTAATGAAAAACTGTTTTTT. This sequence encodes CASSPTVATNEKLFF. The J gene is TRBJ1-4, the V gene TRBV19; D might be TRBD1 (5 bases). There are 15 residues in the CDR3. The V and J ends lost 5 bases and 0 bases respectively, with 10 bases between them. Germline V gives CDR1 LNHDA, CDR2 SQIVND (reference sequence).

This clone was picked up many times. The J gene is TRBJ1-2, the V gene TRBV11-2; 9 bases are shared with TRBD1. This CDR3 has 16 amino acids. Germline CDR1 and CDR2: SGHAT and FQNNGV. The J segment lost 1 base and the V segment lost 3 bases, leaving 6 bases of the junction unmatched. This chain's CDR3 is CASSFGTGQLNYGYTF. The CDR3 bases are TGTGCCAGCAGCTTTGGGACAGGGCAACTTAACTATGGCTACACCTTC. Filled out from reference TRBV11-2 and TRBJ1-2, the complete variable domain reads EAGVAQSPRYKIIEKRQSVAFWCNPISGHATLYWYQQILGQGPKLLIQFQNNGVVDDSQLPKDRFSAERLKGVDSTLKIQPAKLEDSAVYLCASSFGTGQLNYGYTFGSGTRLTVV.

This clone was observed many times. The chain uses TRBV6-6 and TRBJ1-5; D call uncertain. Germline V lookup: CDR1 MNHNY, CDR2 SVGAGI (reference sequence). V dropped 2 bases and J dropped 4 bases, with 15 bases sitting between them. The CDR3 loop spans 16 amino acids. CDR3 region: CASSYGPLVENQPQHF. DNA for the CDR3: TGTGCCAGCAGTTACGGCCCCCTGGTCGAAAATCAGCCCCAGCATTTT.

This clone was detected many times. The V and J genes are TRBV7-9 and TRBJ1-1; D ambiguous. Per the germline V gene, CDR1 is SEHNR and CDR2 is FQNEAQ (reference sequence). Between the trimmed V and J ends, which lost 3 bases and 2 bases, there was a span of 4 bases. The CDR3 extends over 12 amino acids. The CDR3 region is CASSFFNTEAFF. Here the CDR3 DNA reads TGTGCCAGCAGCTTCTTTAACACTGAAGCTTTCTTT.

This clone has ten or more counts. This rearrangement joins TRBV2 to TRBJ1-5, with a possible D match to TRBD1 (6 bases). The CDR3 runs 14 residues. The V and J ends lost 5 bases and 3 bases respectively, with 11 bases between them. From germline, CDR1 is SNHLY and CDR2 FYNNEI. The CDR3 region has the DNA TGTGCCAGCAGTAATACAGGGCCCAATCAGCCCCAGCATTTT. Its translation: CASSNTGPNQPQHF.

This clone was observed at least ten times. CDR3: CAWSVDWTGEGNTEAFF. CDR3 nucleotides: TGTGCCTGGAGTGTAGATTGGACAGGGGAAGGGAACACTGAAGCTTTCTTT. The chain links TRBV30 to TRBJ1-1; the match to TRBD1 covers 9 bases. This CDR3 contains 17 residues. Germline V gene data show CDR1 as GTSNPN and CDR2 as SVGIG (reference sequence). V lost 0 bases and J lost 1; bases outside the gene matches: 9.

This clone has ten or more counts. The chain joins TRBV19 to TRBJ2-1, with 12 bases lining up with TRBD1. There are 15 residues in the CDR3. With V trimmed by 3 bases and J by 6 bases, 3 bases remained unmatched. The germline gives CDR1 LNHDA, CDR2 SQIVND (reference sequence). CDR3 in amino acids: CASSILGQGANEQFF. CDR3 nucleotides: TGTGCCAGTAGTATTTTGGGACAGGGGGCCAATGAGCAGTTCTTC.

The table lists this clone with many counts. This chain uses TRBV5-1 with TRBJ2-7, with D possibly TRBD1 on 6 matching bases. The CDR3 runs to 15 residues. V was trimmed by 0 bases and J by 3 bases, leaving 13 bases between them. Germline lookup yields CDR1 SGHRS and CDR2 YFSETQ. CDR3 in DNA: TGCGCCAGCAGCTTGGATGGAACAGGGCTCTACGAGCAGTACTTC. Translation gives CASSLDGTGLYEQYF.

This clone was observed a few times. The chain combines TRBV5-1 with TRBJ2-1, with D possibly matching TRBD2 (6 bases). V was trimmed by 2 bases and J by 0 bases, leaving 9 bases between them. This CDR3 spans 15 amino acids. Per germline, CDR1 SGHRS and CDR2 YFSETQ. The CDR3 bases are TGCGCCAGCAGCTTCGGGACTTTCTCCTACAATGAGCAGTTCTTC. The encoded protein is CASSFGTFSYNEQFF. Together with reference TRBV5-1 and TRBJ2-1, the CDR3 gives the full variable domain: KAGVTQTPRYLIKTRGQQVTLSCSPISGHRSVSWYQQTPGQGLQFLFEYFSETQRNKGNFPGRFSGRQFSNSRSEMNVSTLELGDSALYLCASSFGTFSYNEQFFGPGTRLTVL.

This clone showed up just a few times. The V gene is TRBV9, the J gene TRBJ2-5, with D possibly matching TRBD2 (6 bases). V was trimmed by 3 bases and J by 1 base, leaving 16 bases between them. In germline, CDR1 is SGDLS, CDR2 YYNGEE. The CDR3 covers 16 residues. CDR3 loop: CASSGHRDSLQETQYF. In DNA, the CDR3 is TGTGCCAGCAGCGGACACCGGGACTCACTCCAAGAGACCCAGTACTTC.